The next 30 T cell receptor beta chains were all read from a single sample in a study of T cell changes during pregnancy in multiple sclerosis. TCRdb's table, derived via immunoSEQ multiplex PCR, lists solely in-frame clones and lacks some. The data hold some 81,000 clones, with about 88% observed a single time. Source: peripheral blood, taken before pregnancy. The receptors derive from a female donor with multiple sclerosis, enrolled in a pregnancy study.

The chain couples TRBV6-4 to TRBJ1-1; D may be TRBD1 (5 bases). The CDR3 is made up of 13 amino acids. Per the germline V gene, CDR1 is MRHNA and CDR2 is SNTAGT. Trimming took off 3 bases at V and 10 bases at J, with 15 bases between the two ends. CDR3 bases: TGTGCCAGCAGTGAAGGGGCAGGCGGCCGAGCTTTCTTT. Residues: CASSEGAGGRAFF.

This clone turned up a few times. V usage is TRBV6-5 and J usage is TRBJ1-5, with 9 bases fitting TRBD1. Germline V gives CDR1 MNHEY, CDR2 SVGAGI. The CDR3 sequence is 13 residues long. V lost 5 bases, J lost 5 bases, and 1 base stayed unmatched. The CDR3 DNA reads as TGTGCCAGCAGTCGACAGGGGGATCAGCCCCAGCATTTT. It specifies CASSRQGDQPQHF.

This chain joins TRBV15 and TRBJ1-5; unclear D gene. The V gene lost 4 bases and the J gene lost 1 base, with 20 bases spanning the gap. The CDR3 is made up of 18 amino acids. Per germline, CDR1 LNHNV and CDR2 YYDKDF (reference sequence). The CDR3 bases are TGTGCCACCAGCACCCCGCCCGGCAGGTATGGCAGCAATCAGCCCCAGCATTTT. Protein product: CATSTPPGRYGSNQPQHF.

The rearrangement uses TRBV6-1 and TRBJ1-5; no definite D call. The CDR3 loop spans 13 amino acids. V lost 4 bases, J lost 0 bases, and 4 bases lay in between. Germline assignment: CDR1 MNHNS and CDR2 SASEGT. In DNA form, the CDR3 reads TGTGCCAGCAGTGTGAGTAGCAATCAGCCCCAGCATTTT. Amino acid sequence: CASSVSSNQPQHF.

This rearrangement joins TRBV7-3 to TRBJ2-3; D is perhaps TRBD2 (7 bases). This CDR3 contains 16 residues. Germline lookup yields CDR1 SGHTA and CDR2 FQGTGA. Between the trimmed V and J ends, which lost 5 bases and 7 bases, there was a span of 22 bases. The CDR3 loop reads CASSPTGGLRSNTQYF. In nucleotides, the CDR3 is TGTGCCAGCAGCCCGACCGGGGGGCTACGGTCGAATACGCAGTATTTT.

The J gene is TRBJ2-5, the V gene TRBV6-1; 8 bases are a match to TRBD1. Germline V CDR1 and CDR2: MNHNS, SASEGT. J lost 5 bases, V lost 5 bases, and 10 bases had no gene match. This CDR3 has 15 residues. The CDR3 DNA reads as TGTGCCAGCAGTTCGAGAGACAGGGGCGCGGAGACCCAGTACTTC. Protein product: CASSSRDRGAETQYF.

The V gene is TRBV6-5, the J gene TRBJ1-1; D gene uncertain. The CDR3 runs 15 residues. V was cut by 4 bases and J by 1 base, with 13 bases left in between. CDR1 MNHEY and CDR2 SVGAGI come from the germline V gene. The DNA for the CDR3 is TGTGCCAGCAGTTCCTCCCTCCCCGGGAACACTGAAGCTTTCTTT. Translating it yields CASSSSLPGNTEAFF.

CDR3 residues: CASSLEGRLHQPQHF. The DNA for the CDR3 is TGTGCCAGCAGTTTAGAGGGCAGATTACATCAGCCCCAGCATTTT. The chain employs TRBV28 and TRBJ1-5; D call uncertain. Per the germline V gene, CDR1 is MDHEN and CDR2 is SYDVKM. Trimming took off 2 bases at V and 5 bases at J, with 13 bases between the two ends. The CDR3 has 15 residues.

CDR3 residues: CAWNRDRTPWGDEQFF. CDR3 bases: TGTGCCTGGAACCGGGACAGGACTCCTTGGGGCGATGAGCAGTTCTTC. The chain couples TRBV30 to TRBJ2-1; 8 positions agree with TRBD1. Germline-derived CDR1 and CDR2 are GTSNPN and SVGIG (reference sequence). V trimming: 4 bases; J trimming: 8 bases; junction bases outside the gene matches: 16. The CDR3 contains 16 residues. Together with reference TRBV30 and TRBJ2-1, the CDR3 gives the full variable domain: SQTIHQWPATLVQPVGSPLSLECTVEGTSNPNLYWYRQAAGRGLQLLFYSVGIGQISSEVPQNLSASRPQDRQFILSSKKLLLSDSGFYLCAWNRDRTPWGDEQFFGPGTRLTVL.

The V call is TRBV28, the J call TRBJ2-1, with TRBD2 identical over 9 bases. With 2 bases clipped from V and 7 bases from J, the junction kept 6 bases outside the gene matches. The germline gives CDR1 MDHEN, CDR2 SYDVKM. This CDR3 comprises 15 residues. In DNA, the CDR3 is TGTGCCAGCAGTTTAGCGGGAGGGAGGATAAATGAGCAGTTCTTC. It specifies CASSLAGGRINEQFF.

V usage is TRBV27 and J usage is TRBJ1-6; 7 bases line up with TRBD1. The V segment lost 6 bases and the J segment 10 bases; nucleotides outside the gene matches: 15. Germline CDR1 is MNHEY and CDR2 is SMNVEV (reference sequence). The CDR3 totals 16 residues. CDR3 amino acids: CASRTTGINRGSPLHF. Here the CDR3 DNA reads TGTGCCAGCAGAACGACAGGGATTAATCGGGGATCACCCCTCCACTTT.

The genes are TRBV18 and TRBJ2-3, with TRBD1 identical over 8 bases. Germline CDR1 and CDR2: KGHSH and LQKENI. V gave up 6 bases and J gave up 9 bases; unmatched junction bases: 11. This CDR3 contains 14 residues. The chain's CDR3 is CASSEWTGISTQYF. Written as DNA, the CDR3 is TGTGCCAGCTCGGAATGGACAGGGATATCAACGCAGTATTTT. Variable domain in full (rest from reference TRBV18 and TRBJ2-3): NAGVMQNPRHLVRRRGQEARLRCSPMKGHSHVYWYRQLPEEGLKFMVYLQKENIIDESGMPKERFSAEFPKEGPSILRIQQVVRGDSAAYFCASSEWTGISTQYFGPGTRLTVL.

The chain joins TRBV7-9 to TRBJ2-7; 11 bases match TRBD2. V lost 8 bases and J lost 1; bases outside the gene matches: 10. There are 16 residues in the CDR3. The germline V gene encodes CDR1 SEHNR and CDR2 FQNEAQ (reference sequence). CDR3 in amino acids: CASYPAASGGSYEQYF. CDR3 in DNA: TGTGCCAGCTACCCAGCCGCTAGCGGGGGGTCCTACGAGCAGTACTTC.

The chain links TRBV27 to TRBJ1-2, with a tentative D call TRBD1 (5 bases). The CDR3 runs 14 residues. V gave up 6 bases and J gave up 5 bases, with 16 bases separating them. Germline V gene lookup returns CDR1 MNHEY and CDR2 SMNVEV (reference sequence). The CDR3 protein is CASRGGGRIYGYTF. CDR3 in DNA: TGTGCCAGCAGGGGGGGAGGACGGATTTATGGCTACACCTTC.

V gene TRBV5-6 combines with J gene TRBJ1-1; D call uncertain. The V and J ends lost 0 bases and 4 bases respectively, with 10 bases between them. The CDR3 spans 14 residues. CDR1 and CDR2 (germline): SGHDT, YYEEEE. The CDR3 DNA follows: TGTGCCAGCAGCTTGGGCACGGAGGGCACTGAAGCTTTCTTT. Encoded protein: CASSLGTEGTEAFF.

The V and J genes are TRBV28 and TRBJ1-2; TRBD1 is a possible D gene (5 bases). Germline values: CDR1 MDHEN, CDR2 SYDVKM. The length of the CDR3 is 16 residues. Trimming took off 3 bases at V and 9 bases at J, with 23 bases between the two ends. For the CDR3, the DNA is TGTGCCAGCAGTTTCGCGGGGGACGGACCCCGTAGCCGCTACACCTTC. Translation gives CASSFAGDGPRSRYTF.

The genes are TRBV6-1 and TRBJ2-1; the match to TRBD2 covers 7 bases. The germline gives CDR1 MNHNS, CDR2 SASEGT. V gave up 7 bases and J gave up 2 bases; unmatched junction bases: 5. The CDR3 is 14 amino acids. The CDR3 nucleotides read TGTGCCAGCACGAACGGGGGGACCTACAATGAGCAGTTCTTC. As protein: CASTNGGTYNEQFF.

This clone has only one observation. The J gene is TRBJ1-6, the V gene TRBV4-1; D gene uncertain. Trimming stripped 2 bases from V and 5 bases from J, with 13 bases between. The CDR3 sequence is 16 residues long. CDR1 MGHRA and CDR2 YSYEKL come from the germline V gene. The CDR3 region has the DNA TGCGCCAGCAGCCAACCGGGAGGCGTTAATAATTCACCCCTCCACTTT. It codes for CASSQPGGVNNSPLHF.

This clone has only one observation. The chain carries TRBV18 and TRBJ2-1; weak D call: TRBD2 (7 bases). Germline loops: CDR1 KGHSH, CDR2 LQKENI. Trimming shortened V by 3 bases and J by 2 bases, and 20 bases separated the two germline ends. The CDR3 totals 18 residues. CDR3 in DNA: TGTGCCAGCTCACCGAGGGGGGGTTTGCCCCCCACCTACAATGAGCAGTTCTTC. This gives the protein CASSPRGGLPPTYNEQFF.

V and J are TRBV5-1 and TRBJ2-2; no definite D call. CDR3 size: 16 residues. V shed 0 bases and J shed 5 bases, with 14 bases lying between them. Germline V gene lookup returns CDR1 SGHRS and CDR2 YFSETQ. The CDR3 sequence: CASSLAGSRSTGELFF. The CDR3 coding sequence is TGCGCCAGCAGCTTGGCCGGGTCGAGGTCGACCGGGGAGCTGTTTTTT.

This CDR3 is CASSRTSGGYQETQYF. The CDR3 DNA reads TGTGCCAGTAGTCGGACTAGCGGGGGGTACCAAGAGACCCAGTACTTC. The rearrangement uses TRBV19 and TRBJ2-5, with TRBD2 matching over 14 bases. Germline V CDR1 and CDR2: LNHDA, SQIVND (reference sequence). V lost 5 bases and J lost 0; bases outside the gene matches: 2. The length of the CDR3 is 16 residues.

V and J are TRBV7-9 and TRBJ2-1, with D possibly matching TRBD1 (5 bases). The CDR3 contains 17 residues. Germline loops: CDR1 SEHNR, CDR2 FQNEAQ (reference sequence). V was pared by 5 bases and J by 1 base, with 18 bases between. The CDR3 reads CASSPPLRRASYNEQFF. CDR3 sequence (DNA): TGTGCCAGCAGCCCCCCACTACGCAGGGCTTCCTACAATGAGCAGTTCTTC.

V usage is TRBV18 and J usage is TRBJ1-1; tentative D call: TRBD1 (5 bases). Germline V CDR1 and CDR2: KGHSH, LQKENI. V lost 3 bases and J 4 bases, leaving 12 bases between the germline ends. CDR3 size: 14 residues. CDR3 nucleotide sequence: TGTGCCAGCTCACCTTGGGGGGTTGCCACTGAAGCTTTCTTT. This codes for CASSPWGVATEAFF.

The chain recombines TRBV5-1 with TRBJ2-3, with D perhaps matching TRBD2 (6 bases). V was clipped by 3 bases and J by 0 bases, with 14 bases between them. The CDR3 is 16 residues long. Germline V lookup: CDR1 SGHRS, CDR2 YFSETQ. The CDR3 DNA follows: TGCGCCAGCAGCTCGACTAGTCTCACTAGCACAGATACGCAGTATTTT. Its translation: CASSSTSLTSTDTQYF.

This clone was seen just once. The chain couples TRBV27 to TRBJ2-2, with 12 bases identical to TRBD2. V dropped 6 bases and J dropped 5; count of bases not matched to a gene: 10. The CDR3 consists of 17 residues. Germline V gives CDR1 MNHEY, CDR2 SMNVEV (reference sequence). CDR3 region: CASSPGLAGLRTGELFF. The DNA for the CDR3 is TGTGCCAGCAGCCCAGGACTAGCGGGGTTACGGACCGGGGAGCTGTTTTTT.

The V gene is TRBV5-4, the J gene TRBJ2-1; 10 positions match TRBD1. Unmatched junction bases numbered 5, after V lost 0 bases and J lost 8 bases. In germline, CDR1 is SGHNT, CDR2 YYREEE (reference sequence). The CDR3 runs to 15 residues. The CDR3 loop is CASSLVGDRGDEQFF. The CDR3 nucleotides are TGTGCCAGCAGCTTGGTAGGGGACAGGGGCGATGAGCAGTTCTTC.

This chain uses TRBV7-3 with TRBJ2-1; perhaps TRBD2 as D (7 bases). The V gene lost 0 bases and the J gene lost 5 bases, with 8 bases spanning the gap. This CDR3 has 14 amino acids. The V gene's germline CDR1 is SGHTA and CDR2 FQGTGA. The CDR3 DNA is TGTGCCAGCAGCTTAACGGGGGGGCACAATGAGCAGTTCTTC. It yields the protein CASSLTGGHNEQFF.

This clone was found once. The chain combines TRBV28 with TRBJ2-7; TRBD1 aligns across 7 bases. The J segment lost 4 bases and the V segment lost 7 bases, leaving 7 bases of the junction unmatched. The CDR3 length is 13 residues. CDR1 and CDR2 from the germline V gene are MDHEN and SYDVKM. The CDR3 DNA is TGTGCCAGCACCCCTCTGGACAGGTACGAGCAGTACTTC. It codes for CASTPLDRYEQYF.

J is TRBJ1-1 and V is TRBV5-4; 9 bases agree with TRBD1. Germline V gene sequence: CDR1 SGHNT, CDR2 YYREEE (reference sequence). This CDR3 comprises 17 residues. The ends lost 1 base at V and 1 base at J; junction bases unmatched: 8. CDR3 protein: CASSLPQGARGNTEAFF. In DNA form, the CDR3 reads TGTGCCAGCAGCTTGCCACAGGGGGCGCGAGGGAACACTGAAGCTTTCTTT.

The chain recombines TRBV9 with TRBJ2-1, with a possible D match to TRBD2 (6 bases). Between the trimmed V and J ends, which lost 3 bases and 4 bases, there was a span of 11 bases. The CDR3 is 14 residues long. The germline V gene has CDR1 SGDLS and CDR2 YYNGEE. DNA for the CDR3: TGTGCCAGCAGCGGGGGGAGGACTTACAATGAGCAGTTCTTC. This sequence encodes CASSGGRTYNEQFF.